This note documents a single T cell receptor beta chain sequence. Antigen unknown. This sample was taken from a study of cytomegalovirus exposure and HLA in healthy donors. Study-wide results and limits: Earlier analysis yielded a pattern in which most TCR beta V segments were productive about 90% or about 30% of the time.

This CDR3 has 15 amino acids. Germline V lookup: CDR1 SGHRS, CDR2 YFSETQ. The PCR made use of 60 Vbeta and 13 Jbeta primers. The assay was immunoSEQ multiplex PCR, and TCRdb's table has in-frame clones only and misses some. The sample records 65,000 to 90,000 clones, around 73% being singletons. Sequencing was done on a sample of PBMCs. This TCR was recovered from a woman in her thirties or forties in good health and CMV-seropositive. V gene TRBV5-1 combines with J gene TRBJ2-5; 8 nucleotides align to TRBD1. The J call may not be correct, given that the DNA end is closer to TRBJ2-7. The CDR3 sequence is CASSAAQGVPYEQYF. The CDR3 DNA follows: TGCGCCAGCAGCGCGGCACAGGGGGTACCCTACGAGCAGTACTTC.